The T cell receptor beta chain described here comes from a study of CD8 T cells in Susac syndrome. Notes on the study in general: It was acknowledged in the study that its TCR sequencing and HLA analysis involved a relatively small number of individuals.

TEMRA cells were FACS-enriched, unlike CD8+ and CD4+ T cells, which were negatively isolated. Points on this clonotype: Its specificity is not known.

Reverse transcription of 0.5 to 1 ug RNA was performed with random hexamers. The CDR3 of TCR beta was amplified by immunoSEQ multiplex PCR across 54 Vbeta and 13 Jbeta. MiXCR was run by TCRdb on the immunoSEQ multiplex PCR reads, yielding one entry per CDR3 protein. The table lists 230,000 or so distinct CDR3 sequences, 95% of them singletons. Germline CDR1 SNHLY, CDR2 FYNNEI. The CDR3 totals 13 residues. This chain links TRBV2 with TRBJ2-1; possibly TRBD1 or TRBD2 for D (5 bases each). The clonotype comes from a human donor with multiple sclerosis. The specimen was CD4+ T cells from PBMCs. CDR3 residues: CAGRDRGIGEQFF. The DNA of the CDR3 is TGTGCTGGCCGGGATAGGGGAATCGGTGAGCAGTTCTTC.